The clone carrying this T cell receptor beta chain was picked up many times. Its antigen is still unknown. This specimen comes from a study of T-cell reconstitution after alpha-beta-depleted transplantation in children. Notes on the study in general: TCRbeta diversity was high at day 60 in some patients (a result of surviving recipient T cells and thymic progenitors).

This sample's TCRbeta library carried unique molecular identifier barcodes. MiXCR, applied by TCRdb to the PCR reads, yields one record per CDR3 protein. This sample yields 150,000 to 250,000 distinct CDR3 sequences, of which about 6% are seen a single time; 4.5% belongs to the top ten. The CDR3 is made up of 17 amino acids. Germline V CDR1 and CDR2: MNHNS, SASEGT. After removal of 11 bases from V and 0 bases from J, the junction contained 10 bases not matched to a gene. The receptor comes from a girl under two years old with combined immunodeficiency, due to receive a stem cell transplant. The sample here was PBMCs, taken before TCRalphabeta/CD19-depleted stem cell transplant. The V call is TRBV6-1, the J call TRBJ1-6; 10 bases are a match to TRBD1. CDR3 sequence reads: CACDRRTGGSYNSPLHF. The CDR3 nucleotides are TGTGCCTGCGACCGCAGGACAGGGGGCTCCTATAATTCACCCCTCCACTTT.